These 19 T cell receptor beta chains share one sample of origin, sequenced in a study of cytomegalovirus exposure and HLA in healthy donors. The table came from immunoSEQ multiplex PCR; TCRdb's copy has only in-frame clones and leaves some out. Of around 300,000 clones listed, 70% to 90% are singletons. Sequencing was carried out using PBMCs. These receptors originate from a woman aged 18 to 35 in good health and CMV-seronegative.

The V call is TRBV6-5, the J call TRBJ2-2; possible D gene TRBD2, 5 bases. CDR3 length equals 14 residues. Per germline, CDR1 MNHEY and CDR2 SVGAGI. V lost 6 bases to trimming and J lost 7 bases, with 15 bases between them. This CDR3 is CASRAGTRVGELFF. CDR3 coding DNA: TGTGCCAGCAGGGCGGGCACAAGGGTCGGGGAGCTGTTTTTT.

The chain joins TRBV5-4 to TRBJ2-6, with D maybe TRBD1 (6 bases). Germline CDR1 reads SGHNT; CDR2 reads YYREEE (reference sequence). V lost 4 bases and J lost 1, with 9 bases in between. The CDR3 is made up of 15 amino acids. The CDR3 reads CASSVGQSGANVLTF. CDR3 nucleotides: TGTGCCAGCAGCGTAGGACAGTCTGGGGCCAACGTCCTGACTTTC.

The rearrangement joins TRBV6-4 to TRBJ2-2; TRBD1 agrees at 10 bases. The CDR3 is 15 amino acids. CDR1 is MRHNA and CDR2 is SNTAGT in the germline V gene. V lost 5 bases, J lost 6 bases, and 6 bases stayed unmatched. The CDR3 reads CASSLRQGASGELFF. The CDR3 nucleotides are TGTGCCAGCAGTTTGAGACAGGGGGCATCCGGGGAGCTGTTTTTT.

V and J are TRBV28 and TRBJ2-5, with 7 bases that match TRBD2. J lost 5 bases, V lost 11 bases, and 17 bases had no gene match. This CDR3 contains 15 residues. From germline, CDR1 is MDHEN and CDR2 SYDVKM. The CDR3 here is CASNAPGGLVETQYF. As DNA, the CDR3 is TGTGCCTCGAATGCCCCGGGGGGATTAGTGGAGACCCAGTACTTC.

Of note for this clone: Mismatch with germline at one junction end may stem from a read error. The chain uses TRBV5-1 and TRBJ2-7, with 8 nucleotides matching TRBD2. The CDR3 runs 16 residues. In germline, CDR1 is SGHRS, CDR2 YFSETQ. CDR3 loop: CASSLGFAGLETGGDF. DNA for the CDR3: TGCGCCAGCAGCTTGGGTTTCGCGGGACTAGAAACCGGTGGGGACTTC.

The chain is built from TRBV10-3 and TRBJ2-7; 7 bases map to TRBD1. J lost 7 bases, V lost 8 bases, and 23 bases had no gene match. This CDR3 is 17 amino acids long. Germline V gives CDR1 ENHRY, CDR2 SYGVKD. DNA of the CDR3: TGTGCCATCCGAGCCCCGGGTGGGGACAGTGACCCCCAAGAGCAGTACTTC. Translation gives CAIRAPGGDSDPQEQYF.

The V call is TRBV14, the J call TRBJ1-1, with D unresolved. Germline CDR1 is SGHDN and CDR2 is FVKESK. This CDR3 comprises 13 residues. The V and J ends lost 4 bases and 3 bases respectively, with 9 bases between them. CDR3 DNA: TGTGCCAGCAGCCCCAGAGGCCACACTGAAGCTTTCTTT. This translates into CASSPRGHTEAFF.

The V and J genes are TRBV19 and TRBJ2-7; 8 nucleotides match TRBD2. The CDR3 totals 15 residues. V shed 3 bases and J 5 bases; nucleotides not matched to a gene: 9. Looked up from germline, CDR1 is LNHDA and CDR2 is SQIVND (reference sequence). CDR3 in DNA: TGTGCCAGTAGTATTACCCAGCGGGAGTTCCACGAGCAGTACTTC. Its protein is CASSITQREFHEQYF. Using reference TRBV19 and TRBJ2-7 for the parts outside the CDR3, the full variable domain is DGGITQSPKYLFRKEGQNVTLSCEQNLNHDAMYWYRQDPGQGLRLIYYSQIVNDFQKGDIAEGYSVSREKKESFPLTVTSAQKNPTAFYLCASSITQREFHEQYFGPGTRLTVT.

This chain links TRBV19 with TRBJ2-7; the D gene is possibly TRBD2 (5 bases). The CDR3 loop spans 16 amino acids. Trimming cost V 1 base and J 2 bases, with 15 bases left between them. Looked up from germline, CDR1 is LNHDA and CDR2 is SQIVND (reference sequence). The CDR3 loop reads CASSIVFGLSTYEQYF. The DNA of the CDR3 is TGTGCCAGTAGTATAGTATTCGGACTGAGTACCTACGAGCAGTACTTC.

V is TRBV30 and J is TRBJ2-7; 8 nucleotides align to TRBD1. The CDR3 runs to 15 residues. The ends lost 3 bases at V and 2 bases at J; junction bases unmatched: 9. The V gene's germline CDR1 is GTSNPN and CDR2 SVGIG (reference sequence). This CDR3 is CAWRHRRDRTYEQYF. CDR3 DNA: TGTGCCTGGAGGCACCGCCGGGACAGGACCTACGAGCAGTACTTC.

V is TRBV9 and J is TRBJ1-3; D not certain. This CDR3 contains 15 residues. Per the germline V gene, CDR1 is SGDLS and CDR2 is YYNGEE. V lost 0 bases to trimming and J lost 0 bases, with 7 bases between them. The CDR3 here is CASSVGAYSGNTIYF. The CDR3 nucleotides read TGTGCCAGCAGCGTAGGGGCCTACTCTGGAAACACCATATATTTT.

The chain recombines TRBV7-3 with TRBJ2-2; 7 bases are a match to TRBD1. In germline, CDR1 is SGHTA, CDR2 FQGTGA. The CDR3 is 14 amino acids. Unmatched junction bases numbered 9, after V lost 5 bases and J lost 9 bases. The CDR3 here is CASSPGTESWELFF. Here the CDR3 DNA reads TGTGCCAGCAGCCCCGGGACAGAGTCCTGGGAGCTGTTTTTT.

The count of this clone is one. The chain is built from TRBV5-6 and TRBJ2-3; 8 bases align to TRBD2. Unmatched junction bases numbered 11, after V lost 1 base and J lost 4 bases. The CDR3 has 17 amino acids. Germline V CDR1 and CDR2: SGHDT, YYEEEE. CDR3 DNA sequence: TGTGCCAGCAGCTTGTTGCGGGAGGCCCTGTTCGCAGATACGCAGTATTTT. As protein: CASSLLREALFADTQYF.

This rearrangement joins TRBV29-1 to TRBJ1-5; 8 nucleotides match TRBD1. The V gene's germline CDR1 is SQVTM and CDR2 ANQGSEA. The junction had 5 bases not matched to a gene; V was cut back by 5 bases and J by 5 bases. The CDR3 runs to 13 residues. This chain's CDR3 is CSVRTGSDQPQHF. In nucleotides, the CDR3 is TGCAGCGTTCGGACAGGGAGTGATCAGCCCCAGCATTTT.

This sequence joins TRBV5-1 and TRBJ2-2; TRBD2 matches 11 bases. With V trimmed by 2 bases and J by 2 bases, 5 bases remained unmatched. The CDR3 is 17 residues long. Germline CDR1 reads SGHRS; CDR2 reads YFSETQ. The CDR3 loop reads CASSFRLAGSNTGELFF. CDR3 sequence (DNA): TGCGCCAGCAGCTTCCGACTAGCGGGGTCTAACACCGGGGAGCTGTTTTTT.

V and J are TRBV5-1 and TRBJ2-1, with 13 bases lining up with TRBD2. Germline-derived CDR1 and CDR2 are SGHRS and YFSETQ. Unmatched junction bases numbered 10, after V lost 4 bases and J lost 3 bases. This CDR3 has 18 residues. The CDR3 is CASSPTSGRHLYYNEQFF. As DNA, the CDR3 is TGCGCCAGCAGCCCGACTAGCGGGAGGCATCTTTACTACAATGAGCAGTTCTTC.

J is TRBJ2-7 and V is TRBV19, with D possibly matching TRBD1 (5 bases). Germline lookup yields CDR1 LNHDA and CDR2 SQIVND (reference sequence). The CDR3 totals 16 residues. Deletions cut 4 bases from V and 4 bases from J, with 20 bases between. The CDR3 sequence is CASSTHEITRGYEQYF. CDR3 sequence (DNA): TGTGCCAGTAGTACACATGAAATTACAAGGGGTTACGAGCAGTACTTC.

This sequence joins TRBV10-3 and TRBJ2-7; no firm D call. Germline V gene lookup returns CDR1 ENHRY and CDR2 SYGVKD. Between the trimmed V and J ends, which lost 0 bases and 4 bases, there was a span of 4 bases. CDR3 length: 12 residues. CDR3 amino acids: CAISESLYEQYF. For the CDR3, the DNA is TGTGCCATCAGTGAGTCGTTATACGAGCAGTACTTC.

This clone was seen just once. A junction boundary mismatches the germline segment, possibly from a read error. The chain carries TRBV7-7 and TRBJ2-5; 10 bases map to TRBD1. Germline V gene lookup returns CDR1 SSHAT and CDR2 FNYEAQ (reference sequence). The CDR3 is made up of 16 amino acids. CDR3 loop: CASSLARTGGKETQYF. For the CDR3, the DNA is TGTGCTAGCAGCTTAGCGAGGACAGGGGGGAAAGAGACCCAGTACTTC.